The 8 T cell receptor beta chains below come from one sample, sequenced in a study of blood T cell repertoires in COVID-19. The data were produced by immunoSEQ multiplex PCR, yet TCRdb's version contains in-frame clones alone and is incomplete. The table has about 130,000 clones, about four fifths seen once; the top ten hold about 9.9%. The sample comprised peripheral blood. The receptors originated from a man between 40 and 49 years old with active or convalescent COVID-19.

This clone showed up just once. This chain links TRBV5-6 with TRBJ2-5; no clear D gene. V lost 4 bases and J lost 5, with 9 bases in between. The CDR3 runs 12 residues. Per the germline V gene, CDR1 is SGHDT and CDR2 is YYEEEE. CDR3 protein: CASSPFGETQYF. CDR3 coding DNA: TGTGCCAGCAGCCCCTTCGGGGAGACCCAGTACTTC.

This clone was counted a single time. In nucleotides, the CDR3 is TGTGCCAGCAGTCCCCGCCCCGCAGGGGGTGGATGGCAAGAGACCCAGTACTTC. This encodes CASSPRPAGGGWQETQYF. The J gene is TRBJ2-5, the V gene TRBV27, with 7 bases fitting TRBD1. From germline, CDR1 is MNHEY and CDR2 SMNVEV (reference sequence). With V trimmed by 5 bases and J by 2 bases, 17 bases remained unmatched. This CDR3 contains 18 residues.

This clone has just one count. The gene calls are TRBV7-2 and TRBJ2-2; TRBD2 matches at 13 bases. Germline CDR1 SGHTA, CDR2 FQGNSA. The length of the CDR3 is 16 residues. The ends lost 5 bases at V and 6 bases at J; junction bases unmatched: 6. In DNA form, the CDR3 reads TGTGCCAGCAGCCCGGGGGGACTAGCGGGGTCCGGGGAGCTGTTTTTT. This gives the protein CASSPGGLAGSGELFF.

V gene TRBV11-2 combines with J gene TRBJ1-2, with D possibly TRBD1 on 5 matching bases. This CDR3 is 14 amino acids long. Germline CDR1 reads SGHAT; CDR2 reads FQNNGV. Trimming cost V 3 bases and J 6 bases, with 14 bases left between them. In DNA, the CDR3 is TGTGCCAGCAGCTTGAAGGGCAGGGCTGATGGCTACACCTTC. It encodes CASSLKGRADGYTF.

This clone has only a few counts. The chain combines TRBV10-3 with TRBJ1-3; 8 positions match TRBD1. The CDR3 length is 15 residues. From germline, CDR1 is ENHRY and CDR2 SYGVKD. Germline trimming cut 6 bases from V and 4 bases from J; bases unmatched to any gene: 8. The CDR3 nucleotides are TGTGCCATCAGGGACGACAGGGGAAGGGGAAACACCATATATTTT. Translation: CAIRDDRGRGNTIYF.

The chain has TRBV20-1 and TRBJ2-5; the match to TRBD1 covers 8 bases. This CDR3 is built from 11 residues. V gave up 4 bases and J gave up 6 bases; unmatched junction bases: 1. In germline, CDR1 is DFQATT, CDR2 SNEGSKA (reference sequence). CDR3 in amino acids: CSAIRGQTQYF. The CDR3 region has the DNA TGCAGTGCTATCAGGGGGCAGACCCAGTACTTC.

This clone was found once. The chain links TRBV5-5 to TRBJ1-1; D remains ambiguous. The CDR3 is 13 residues long. Germline CDR1 is SGHKS and CDR2 is YYEKEE (reference sequence). Trimming pared 4 bases from V and 2 bases from J, leaving 9 bases between. The CDR3 DNA follows: TGTGCCAGCAGCCTCATGGCAAACACTGAAGCTTTCTTT. This gives the protein CASSLMANTEAFF. Full variable domain (outside the CDR3, taken from reference TRBV5-5 and TRBJ1-1): DAGVTQSPTHLIKTRGQQVTLRCSPISGHKSVSWYQQVLGQGPQFIFQYYEKEERGRGNFPDRFSARQFPNYSSELNVNALLLGDSALYLCASSLMANTEAFFGQGTRLTVV.

The J gene is TRBJ1-5, the V gene TRBV7-2; D remains ambiguous. Deletions cut 1 base from V and 8 bases from J, with 9 bases between. CDR1 SGHTA and CDR2 FQGNSA come from the germline V gene. CDR3 length equals 13 residues. The chain's CDR3 is CASSLGLPKPQHF. The CDR3 DNA is TGTGCCAGCAGCTTAGGCCTACCTAAGCCCCAGCATTTT.